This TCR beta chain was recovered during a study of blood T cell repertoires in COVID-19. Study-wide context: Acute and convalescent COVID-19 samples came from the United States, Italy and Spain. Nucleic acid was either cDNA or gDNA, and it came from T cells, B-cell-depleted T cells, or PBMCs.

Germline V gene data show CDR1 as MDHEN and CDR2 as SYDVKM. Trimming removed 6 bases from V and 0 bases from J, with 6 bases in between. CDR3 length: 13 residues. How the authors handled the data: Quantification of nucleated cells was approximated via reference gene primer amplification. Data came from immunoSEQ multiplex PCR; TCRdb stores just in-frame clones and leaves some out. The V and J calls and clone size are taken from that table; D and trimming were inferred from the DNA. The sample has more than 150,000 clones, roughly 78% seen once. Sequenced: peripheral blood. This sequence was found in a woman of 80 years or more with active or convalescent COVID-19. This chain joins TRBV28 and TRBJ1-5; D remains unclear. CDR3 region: CASREDSNQPQHF. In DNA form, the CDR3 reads TGTGCCAGCAGGGAGGATAGCAATCAGCCCCAGCATTTT.